This is a list of T cell receptor beta chains from one sample in a study of glioma-infiltrating T cells. TCRdb passed the multiplex PCR reads through MiXCR, listing each CDR3 protein once. The sample contains some 130,000 distinct CDR3 sequences, around 23% of which appear only once. The specimen sequenced was glioma tissue, nonneoplastic brain tissue, or PBMCs (not recorded which). The receptors derive from a human donor with low-grade glioma or glioblastoma, undergoing nonglioma brain surgery, or in good health (not recorded which). Both conserved end residues are part of each CDR3. D genes are given only for firm matches. Not every row has a clone size; where given, it reads once, few, many or a size class.

V	D	J	size	DNA	CDR3
TRBV11-1	.	TRBJ2-1	.	TGTGCCAGCAGCTTACTACGGACTCACAATGAGCAGTTCTTC	CASSLLRTHNEQFF
TRBV7-6	.	TRBJ2-3	few	TGTGCCAGCAGCCCACAAACTTGGGGAGATACGCAGTATTTT	CASSPQTWGDTQYF
TRBV24-1	TRBD2	TRBJ2-3	few	TGTGCCACCAGTGATCCCCGAGCGGGGGGGACTGGAGATACGCAGTATTTT	CATSDPRAGGTGDTQYF
TRBV28	.	TRBJ1-4	few	TGTGCCAGCAGTTCCCATGACCTGGAAAAACTGTTTTTT	CASSSHDLEKLFF
TRBV2	TRBD1	TRBJ1-5	.	TGTGCCAGCAGCCACAGGGGGGGGGTGGAGCCCCAGCATTTT	CASSHRGGVEPQHF
TRBV20-1	.	TRBJ1-5	many	TGCAGTGCTAGAGCCCCCCTCCCTAGCAATCAGCCCCAGCATTTT	CSARAPLPSNQPQHF
TRBV6-1	.	TRBJ1-1	many	TGTGCCAGCAGTGAAGCGGTCGGGGGGGGGACTGAAGCTTTCTTT	CASSEAVGGGTEAFF
TRBV7-2	TRBD1	TRBJ1-1	.	TGTGCCAGCAGCGGCCAACAGGGGGTAATCACTGAAGCTTTCTTT	CASSGQQGVITEAFF
TRBV6-5	.	TRBJ2-1	few	TGTGCCAGCAGTGGAGGGGGGGGGCCAAATGAGCAGTTCTTC	CASSGGGGPNEQFF
TRBV12-3/TRBV12-4	.	TRBJ2-1	.	TGTGCCAGCAGTTTAGAAGAGAATGAGCAGTTCTTC	CASSLEENEQFF
TRBV6-1	.	TRBJ2-4	.	TGTGCCAGCATAGGTCCGGGCTTTAACATTCAGTACTTC	CASIGPGFNIQYF
TRBV7-2	TRBD1	TRBJ1-2	.	TGTGCCAGCAGCTTTAACTCACAGGGGGAGGGCTACACCTTC	CASSFNSQGEGYTF
TRBV7-2	TRBD2	TRBJ2-5	few	TGTGCCAGCAGCTTAGTTTGGCTAGCGGGGGAGACCCAGTACTTC	CASSLVWLAGETQYF
TRBV2	.	TRBJ1-2	many	TGTGCCACACACTTCGGGCGGGCAGGTGGCTACACCTTC	CATHFGRAGGYTF
TRBV7-2	.	TRBJ2-4	.	TGTGCCAGCGCCCCAGCGGAGAGGGCCAAAAACATTCAGTACTTC	CASAPAERAKNIQYF
TRBV6-2/TRBV6-3	.	TRBJ2-1	.	TGTGCCACCAGCAGGGAAGGTTCGTACAATGAGCAGTTCTTC	CATSREGSYNEQFF
TRBV29-1	TRBD2	TRBJ2-3	few	TGCAGCGTTGAAAAAGCGGGGATTTCCGCAGATACGCAGTATTTT	CSVEKAGISADTQYF